The 2 T cell receptor beta chains below come from one sample, sequenced in a study of T cell responses to AZD1222 COVID-19 vaccine. Only in-frame clones appear in the TCRdb table, and some are missing; sequencing was by immunoSEQ multiplex PCR. Of roughly 95,000 clones listed, more than 75% are singletons. The sample was peripheral blood, taken on day 0 of AZD1222 vaccination. All receptors derive from an adult in good health.

V and J are TRBV9 and TRBJ2-5, with 9 bases aligning to TRBD2. V was pared by 3 bases and J by 2 bases, with 5 bases of the junction left unmatched. Germline V gene lookup returns CDR1 SGDLS and CDR2 YYNGEE. The CDR3 is 15 amino acids. Here the CDR3 reads CASSAGLARQETQYF. CDR3 nucleotides: TGTGCCAGCAGCGCCGGACTAGCGAGACAAGAGACCCAGTACTTC.

This rearrangement joins TRBV5-1 to TRBJ2-7; 7 bases agree with TRBD2. The CDR3 sequence is 15 residues long. Germline-derived CDR1 and CDR2 are SGHRS and YFSETQ. J gave up 2 bases and V 5 bases, and 10 bases lay outside the gene matches. The CDR3 DNA reads as TGCGCCAGCAGTACCGGGGGAGGGAGGGCCTACGAGCAGTACTTC. Its translation is CASSTGGGRAYEQYF.